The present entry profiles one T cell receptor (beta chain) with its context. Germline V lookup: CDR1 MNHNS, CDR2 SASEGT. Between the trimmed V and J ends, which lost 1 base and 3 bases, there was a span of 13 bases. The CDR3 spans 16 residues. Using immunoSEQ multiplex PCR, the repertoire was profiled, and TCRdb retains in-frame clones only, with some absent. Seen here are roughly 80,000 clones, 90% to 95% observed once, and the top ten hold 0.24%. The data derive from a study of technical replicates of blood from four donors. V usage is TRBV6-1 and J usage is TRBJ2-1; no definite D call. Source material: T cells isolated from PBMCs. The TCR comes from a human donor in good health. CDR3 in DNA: TGTGCCAGCAGTGAAGTCCGCCTTAGCTACTACAATGAGCAGTTCTTC. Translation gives CASSEVRLSYYNEQFF.